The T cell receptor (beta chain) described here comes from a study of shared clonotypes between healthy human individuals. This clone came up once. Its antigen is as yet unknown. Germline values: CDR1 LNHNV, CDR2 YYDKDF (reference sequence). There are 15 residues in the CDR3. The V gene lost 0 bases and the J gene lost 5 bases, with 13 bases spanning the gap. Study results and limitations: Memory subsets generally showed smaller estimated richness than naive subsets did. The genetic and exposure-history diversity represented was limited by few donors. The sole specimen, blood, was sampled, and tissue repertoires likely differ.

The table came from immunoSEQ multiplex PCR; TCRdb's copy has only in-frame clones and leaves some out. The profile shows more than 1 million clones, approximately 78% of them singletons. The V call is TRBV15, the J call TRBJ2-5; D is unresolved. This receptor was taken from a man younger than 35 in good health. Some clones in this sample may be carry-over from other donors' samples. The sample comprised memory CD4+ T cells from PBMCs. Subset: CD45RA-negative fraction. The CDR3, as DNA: TGTGCCACCAGCAGAGATCGGTACCCGCGGGAGACCCAGTACTTC. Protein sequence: CATSRDRYPRETQYF.